A single sample gave rise to the 8 T cell receptor beta chains below, sequenced in a study of T cell repertoires in cytomegalovirus infection. TCRdb reprocessed the reads with MiXCR, giving one entry per CDR3 protein. The sample shows some 700,000 distinct CDR3 sequences, under 40% of them seen only once. Sequenced sample: PBMCs. Receptor source: a human donor in good health (CMV status not recorded). Some clones in this sample may be carry-over from other donors' samples.

This clonotype occurred a few times. In DNA, the CDR3 is TGTGCCAGCGGGGACAGGCCCCGAGATGGCTACACCTTC. Its translation is CASGDRPRDGYTF. The rearrangement links TRBV11-2 to TRBJ1-2, with 8 nucleotides matching TRBD1. The CDR3 is 13 amino acids. CDR1 is SGHAT, CDR2 FQNNGV, per germline. V was pared by 8 bases and J by 6 bases, with 8 bases of the junction left unmatched.

This clonotype was observed many times. The chain employs TRBV6-6 and TRBJ2-7, with TRBD1 matching 7 bases. With V trimmed by 3 bases and J by 3 bases, 2 bases remained unmatched. Germline CDR1 reads MNHNY; CDR2 reads SVGAGI (reference sequence). CDR3 length equals 13 residues. The CDR3 loop is CASSYQGDYEQYF. CDR3 DNA sequence: TGTGCCAGCAGTTATCAGGGGGACTACGAGCAGTACTTC.

The chain couples TRBV5-1 to TRBJ1-2; D is undetermined. The ends were cut back, 10 bases at V and 4 bases at J, with 11 bases in the middle. This CDR3 is built from 11 residues. The germline CDR1 and CDR2 sequences are SGHRS and YFSETQ. The CDR3 sequence is CAANYGYGYTF. The CDR3 nucleotides read TGCGCCGCCAATTACGGCTATGGCTACACCTTC.

The sample holds many counts of this clonotype. This chain uses TRBV12-3 or TRBV12-4 with TRBJ2-1, with 9 bases identical to TRBD2. V dropped 2 bases and J dropped 9; count of bases not matched to a gene: 11. This CDR3 is 16 amino acids long. The CDR3 is CASSLRLGGGGGEQFF. As DNA, the CDR3 is TGTGCCAGCAGTTTACGTTTGGGCGGGGGGGGCGGTGAGCAGTTCTTC.

This clonotype has a handful of counts. This chain uses TRBV28 with TRBJ2-5, with no clear D. The CDR3 has 13 amino acids. The ends were cut back, 3 bases at V and 0 bases at J, with 5 bases in the middle. CDR1 MDHEN and CDR2 SYDVKM come from the germline V gene. This CDR3 reads CASSFGDQETQYF. DNA of the CDR3: TGTGCCAGCAGTTTTGGGGACCAAGAGACCCAGTACTTC. The variable domain in full, with the rest retrieved from reference TRBV28 and TRBJ2-5, is DVKVTQSSRYLVKRTGEKVFLECVQDMDHENMFWYRQDPGLGLRLIYFSYDVKMKEKGDIPEGYSVSREKKERFSLILESASTNQTSMYLCASSFGDQETQYFGPGTRLLVL.

This clonotype was detected a few times. CDR3: CASSYVGALGNTIYF. In DNA, the CDR3 is TGTGCCAGCAGCTATGTGGGGGCTCTCGGAAACACCATATATTTT. The genes are TRBV5-6 and TRBJ1-3; TRBD1 might be the D (6 bases). Per the germline V gene, CDR1 is SGHDT and CDR2 is YYEEEE. This CDR3 has 15 amino acids. V was pared by 3 bases and J by 4 bases, with 14 bases between.

This clonotype was counted between two and nine times. V gene TRBV25-1 combines with J gene TRBJ2-1, with TRBD2 as a possible D gene (6 bases). From germline, CDR1 is MGHDK and CDR2 SYGVNS. Trimming removed 1 base from V and 7 bases from J, with 14 bases in between. The CDR3 runs 15 residues. The CDR3 is CASSEFGGPINEQFF. The CDR3 nucleotides read TGTGCCAGCAGTGAATTCGGGGGACCGATTAATGAGCAGTTCTTC.

This clonotype was found a few times. The V gene is TRBV20-1, the J gene TRBJ2-3; no firm D call. The ends were cut back, 6 bases at V and 2 bases at J, with 12 bases in the middle. This CDR3 is built from 13 residues. The germline CDR1 and CDR2 sequences are DFQATT and SNEGSKA (reference sequence). The CDR3 nucleotides are TGCAGTGCGCGTTCGATTTCCACAGATACGCAGTATTTT. Encoded protein: CSARSISTDTQYF.